This T cell receptor beta chain stems from a study of metastatic and nonmetastatic thyroid tumors. Every patient underwent thyroid surgery untreated. The CDR3 runs to 18 residues. Unmatched junction bases numbered 17, after V lost 4 bases and J lost 3 bases. Germline V gene lookup returns CDR1 PRHDT and CDR2 FYEKMQ (reference sequence). TCRdb reassembled clones from the PCR reads with MiXCR. The data contain about 11,000 clones, around 30% of them singletons. This clone was seen repeatedly, ten times or more. The chain has TRBV13 and TRBJ1-2, with TRBD1 identical over 7 bases. The receptor was derived from a female donor with papillary thyroid cancer or a benign thyroid nodule (not recorded which). Some clones in this sample may be carry-over from other donors' samples. The specimen was tumor tissue. The CDR3 is CASSSRGPKEGAYYGYTF. CDR3 nucleotide sequence: TGTGCCAGCAGCTCAAGAGGACCTAAAGAGGGGGCTTACTATGGCTACACCTTC.